The subject of this entry is one TCR beta chain. The data originate from a study of blood T cell repertoires in COVID-19. Data came from immunoSEQ multiplex PCR; TCRdb stores just in-frame clones and leaves some out. Of fewer than 350,000 clones listed, about nine tenths were seen once; the top ten hold roughly 2.1%. CDR3 length: 14 amino acids. CDR1 is MNHEY, CDR2 SVGAGI, per germline. V was shortened by 5 bases and J by 6 bases, with 17 bases between the two germline ends. This sequence originates from a woman in her 40s with acute COVID-19. The chain has TRBV6-5 and TRBJ2-7; perhaps TRBD1 as D (6 bases). The sequenced sample was PBMCs or T cells enriched from blood (not recorded which). CDR3 loop: CASSRDNAPPEQYF. The CDR3 nucleotides are TGTGCCAGCAGTAGGGACAACGCCCCTCCCGAGCAGTACTTC.